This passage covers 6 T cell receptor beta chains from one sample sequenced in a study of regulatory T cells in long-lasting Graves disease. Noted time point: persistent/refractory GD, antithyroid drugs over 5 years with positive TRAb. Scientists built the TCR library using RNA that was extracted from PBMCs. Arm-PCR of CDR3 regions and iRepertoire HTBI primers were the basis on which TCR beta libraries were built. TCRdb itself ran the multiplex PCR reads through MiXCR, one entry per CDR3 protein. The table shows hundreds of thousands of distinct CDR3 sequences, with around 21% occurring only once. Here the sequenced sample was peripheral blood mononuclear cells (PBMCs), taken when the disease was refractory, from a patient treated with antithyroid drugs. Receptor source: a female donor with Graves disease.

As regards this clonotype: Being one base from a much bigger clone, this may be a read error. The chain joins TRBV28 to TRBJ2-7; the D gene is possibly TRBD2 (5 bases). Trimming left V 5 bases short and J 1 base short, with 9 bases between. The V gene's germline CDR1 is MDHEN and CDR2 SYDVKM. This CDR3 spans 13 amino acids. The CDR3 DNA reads TGTGCCAGCAGTCACGGGGATTCCTACGAGCAGTACTTC. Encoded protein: CASSHGDSYEQYF.

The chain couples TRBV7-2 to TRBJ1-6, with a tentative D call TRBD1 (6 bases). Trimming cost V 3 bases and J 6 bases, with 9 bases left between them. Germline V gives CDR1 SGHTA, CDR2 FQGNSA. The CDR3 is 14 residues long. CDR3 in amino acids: CASSFQGFNSPLHF. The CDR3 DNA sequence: TGTGCCAGCAGCTTTCAGGGGTTTAATTCACCCCTCCACTTT.

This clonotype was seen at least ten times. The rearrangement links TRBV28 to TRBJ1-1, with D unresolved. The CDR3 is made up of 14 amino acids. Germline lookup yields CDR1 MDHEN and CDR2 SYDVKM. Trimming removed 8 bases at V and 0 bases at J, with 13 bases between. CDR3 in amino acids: CASAPGPLNTEAFF. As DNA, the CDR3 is TGTGCCAGCGCCCCCGGGCCGTTGAACACTGAAGCTTTCTTT.

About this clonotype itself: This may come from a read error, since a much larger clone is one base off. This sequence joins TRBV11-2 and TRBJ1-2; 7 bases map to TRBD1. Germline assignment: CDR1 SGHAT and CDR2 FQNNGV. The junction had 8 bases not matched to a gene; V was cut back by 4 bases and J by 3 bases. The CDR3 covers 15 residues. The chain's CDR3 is CASSSTTGVYYGYTF. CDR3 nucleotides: TGTGCCAGCAGCTCAACTACAGGGGTCTACTATGGCTACACCTTC.

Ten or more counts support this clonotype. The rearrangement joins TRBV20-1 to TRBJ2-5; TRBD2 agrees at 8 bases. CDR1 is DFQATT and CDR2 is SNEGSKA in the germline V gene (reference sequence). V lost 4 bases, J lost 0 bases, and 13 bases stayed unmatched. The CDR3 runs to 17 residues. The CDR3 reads CSATPMGTSGHQETQYF. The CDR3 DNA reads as TGCAGTGCTACCCCGATGGGTACTAGCGGTCACCAAGAGACCCAGTACTTC.

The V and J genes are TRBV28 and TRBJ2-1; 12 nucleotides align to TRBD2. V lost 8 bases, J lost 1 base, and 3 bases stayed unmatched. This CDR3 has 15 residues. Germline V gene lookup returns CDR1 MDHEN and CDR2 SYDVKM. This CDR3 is CASALAGGSYNEQFF. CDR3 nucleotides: TGTGCCAGCGCACTAGCGGGAGGATCCTACAATGAGCAGTTCTTC.